The 26 T cell receptor beta chains in this list originate from one sample, sequenced in a study of T cell responses to AZD1222 COVID-19 vaccine. Produced via immunoSEQ multiplex PCR; TCRdb's table is partial and in-frame only. The repertoire holds 100,000 to 150,000 clones, with over 70% as singletons. The sequences come from peripheral blood, collected on day 0 of AZD1222 vaccination. These receptors all come from an adult in good health.

The rearrangement links TRBV6-2 or TRBV6-3 to TRBJ2-7; 10 bases are a match to TRBD2. The CDR3 spans 15 residues. Germline V gene data show CDR1 as MNHEY and CDR2 as SVGEGT. V gave up 2 bases and J gave up 2 bases; unmatched junction bases: 3. The CDR3 is CASSYGLAGAYEQYF. The CDR3 region has the DNA TGTGCCAGCAGTTACGGGCTAGCGGGGGCCTACGAGCAGTACTTC.

In this sample, this clone turned up once. This chain connects TRBV3-1 (or the pseudogene TRBV3-2) to TRBJ2-2; possible D gene TRBD1, 5 bases. Germline values: CDR1 LGHDT, CDR2 YNNKEL (reference sequence). Trimming stripped 2 bases from V and 1 base from J, with 11 bases between. The CDR3 loop spans 16 amino acids. CDR3 residues: CASSQRLTGNTGELFF. The CDR3 DNA follows: TGTGCCAGCAGCCAAAGATTAACAGGGAACACCGGGGAGCTGTTTTTT.

On this clone: One end of the junction fails to match germline, which may point to a read error. The chain uses TRBV24-1 and TRBJ2-3, with TRBD2 matching 7 bases. CDR3 size: 17 residues. Germline CDR1 and CDR2: KGHDR and SFDVKD. CDR3: CATGDLSPAGRTDTQYF. CDR3 nucleotides: TGTGCCACCGGTGATTTAAGCCCAGCGGGGCGCACAGATACGCAGTATTTT.

This chain joins TRBV28 and TRBJ2-5, with TRBD2 matching 7 bases. This CDR3 region has 15 residues. The junction had 10 bases not matched to a gene; V was cut back by 4 bases and J by 5 bases. The V gene's germline CDR1 is MDHEN and CDR2 SYDVKM. CDR3 DNA sequence: TGTGCCAGCAGTTCCCCCTCTAGCGGTGAGGAGACCCAGTACTTC. Encoded protein: CASSSPSSGEETQYF.

The J gene is TRBJ1-1, the V gene TRBV5-4; maybe TRBD1 (6 bases). This CDR3 region has 15 residues. The V end was cut by 3 bases, the J end by 2 bases, with 14 bases between. CDR1 is SGHNT, CDR2 YYREEE, per germline (reference sequence). The CDR3: CASSWWRTDNTEAFF. CDR3 DNA sequence: TGTGCCAGCAGCTGGTGGCGGACAGACAACACTGAAGCTTTCTTT.

The rearrangement joins TRBV10-3 to TRBJ2-1; a weak D match, TRBD2 (6 bases). Trimming removed 8 bases from V and 6 bases from J, with 17 bases in between. Germline V CDR1 and CDR2: ENHRY, SYGVKD. This CDR3 comprises 14 residues. The CDR3 loop reads CAIRDFNSLNEQFF. The CDR3 DNA reads TGTGCCATCCGGGACTTCAACTCCCTCAATGAGCAGTTCTTC.

The chain is built from TRBV12-3 or TRBV12-4 and TRBJ1-5; D is ambiguous. The CDR3 is made up of 13 amino acids. Trimming took 6 bases from V and 7 from J, leaving 13 bases between them. CDR3 sequence (DNA): TGTGCCAGCAGATTTATGGCGGGACAGCCCCAGCATTTT. This gives the protein CASRFMAGQPQHF.

The chain recombines TRBV28 with TRBJ1-5; no clear D gene. There are 14 residues in the CDR3. Germline assignment: CDR1 MDHEN and CDR2 SYDVKM. Trimming shortened V by 6 bases and J by 2 bases, and 11 bases separated the two germline ends. CDR3: CASRAGRGNQPQHF. As DNA, the CDR3 is TGTGCCAGCAGGGCCGGGAGGGGCAATCAGCCCCAGCATTTT.

J is TRBJ2-3 and V is TRBV7-2; 7 bases are shared with TRBD2. The junction had 8 bases not matched to a gene; V was cut back by 5 bases and J by 0 bases. The V gene's germline CDR1 is SGHTA and CDR2 FQGNSA. The CDR3 contains 16 residues. The CDR3 DNA sequence: TGTGCCAGCAGCCCCAGACTAGCCACTAGCACAGATACGCAGTATTTT. Protein: CASSPRLATSTDTQYF. The whole variable domain, filled in from reference TRBV7-2 and TRBJ2-3, reads GAGVSQSPSNKVTEKGKDVELRCDPISGHTALYWYRQSLGQGLEFLIYFQGNSAPDKSGLPSDRFSAERTGGSVSTLTIQRTQQEDSAVYLCASSPRLATSTDTQYFGPGTRLTVL.

Comments on this clone: Additional DNA sequences in this sample encode the identical CDR3. The J gene is TRBJ1-5, the V gene TRBV3-1 (or the pseudogene TRBV3-2), with D uncertain. Germline CDR1 LGHDT, CDR2 YNNKEL (reference sequence). This CDR3 comprises 13 residues. Between the trimmed V and J ends, which lost 1 base and 2 bases, there was a span of 3 bases. CDR3 amino acids: CASSQGGNQPQHF. As DNA, the CDR3 is TGTGCCAGCAGCCAAGGGGGCAATCAGCCCCAGCATTTT.

The chain couples TRBV6-1 to TRBJ1-2, with D uncertain. The ends were cut back, 2 bases at V and 0 bases at J, with 7 bases in the middle. Per the germline V gene, CDR1 is MNHNS and CDR2 is SASEGT. This CDR3 region has 14 residues. In nucleotides, the CDR3 is TGTGCCAGCAGTGAATCGACACCTAACTATGGCTACACCTTC. Translating gives CASSESTPNYGYTF.

J is TRBJ2-3 and V is TRBV10-3; no firm D call. Trimming left V 5 bases short and J 0 bases short, with 12 bases between. Germline loops: CDR1 ENHRY, CDR2 SYGVKD. The CDR3 has 15 residues. CDR3 nucleotide sequence: TGTGCCATCAGTAGGTCAGTTTCTAGCACAGATACGCAGTATTTT. This translates into CAISRSVSSTDTQYF.

The V call is TRBV28, the J call TRBJ1-1; D is possibly TRBD1 (6 bases). Germline CDR1 MDHEN, CDR2 SYDVKM. Trimming pared 3 bases from V and 6 bases from J, leaving 11 bases between. The CDR3 has 13 amino acids. CDR3 residues: CASSLRGAPEAFF. CDR3 DNA: TGTGCCAGCAGTTTGAGGGGGGCCCCTGAAGCTTTCTTT.

This chain connects TRBV28 to TRBJ1-4; TRBD1 agrees at 8 bases. Germline CDR1 is MDHEN and CDR2 is SYDVKM. V gave up 3 bases and J gave up 2 bases; unmatched junction bases: 2. The length of the CDR3 is 15 residues. CDR3 protein: CASSFQGATNEKLFF. The CDR3 DNA reads TGTGCCAGCAGTTTCCAGGGGGCTACTAATGAAAAACTGTTTTTT.

The sample holds a few counts of this clone. The rearrangement joins TRBV2 to TRBJ1-1; no clear D. The CDR3 runs to 13 residues. Trimming stripped 6 bases from V and 1 base from J, with 9 bases between. Germline V gives CDR1 SNHLY, CDR2 FYNNEI. The CDR3 protein is CASRGQTNTEAFF. In nucleotides, the CDR3 is TGTGCCAGCAGGGGCCAGACGAACACTGAAGCTTTCTTT.

This clone was picked up one time. V and J are TRBV3-1 (or the pseudogene TRBV3-2) and TRBJ2-3; 7 bases align to TRBD2. The germline V gene encodes CDR1 LGHDT and CDR2 YNNKEL (reference sequence). This CDR3 is 15 amino acids long. Unmatched junction bases numbered 3, after V lost 1 base and J lost 2 bases. This CDR3 is CASSQGLAHTDTQYF. Here the CDR3 DNA reads TGTGCCAGCAGCCAAGGACTAGCCCACACAGATACGCAGTATTTT.

The V and J genes are TRBV18 and TRBJ2-5; TRBD2 agrees at 8 bases. The CDR3 consists of 17 residues. The V gene's germline CDR1 is KGHSH and CDR2 LQKENI. V lost 1 base to trimming and J lost 2 bases; unmatched junction nucleotides: 9. The CDR3 sequence: CASSPLTSGAAQETQYF. DNA for the CDR3: TGTGCCAGCTCACCACTAACTAGCGGAGCCGCTCAAGAGACCCAGTACTTC.

The rearrangement links TRBV3-1 (or the pseudogene TRBV3-2) to TRBJ2-6; D may be TRBD1 (5 bases). The CDR3 loop spans 17 amino acids. Germline V gives CDR1 LGHDT, CDR2 YNNKEL (reference sequence). Trimming stripped 0 bases from V and 0 bases from J, with 9 bases between. In nucleotides, the CDR3 is TGTGCCAGCAGCCAAGAACCAGGGAACTCTGGGGCCAACGTCCTGACTTTC. Amino acid sequence: CASSQEPGNSGANVLTF.

The chain couples TRBV7-2 to TRBJ1-2; 8 bases agree with TRBD1. This CDR3 contains 16 residues. Germline lookup yields CDR1 SGHTA and CDR2 FQGNSA. V lost 4 bases to trimming and J lost 8 bases; unmatched junction nucleotides: 15. The CDR3 bases are TGTGCCAGCAGCTGGAAAATAGAAGGACAGGGAAGGGGCTACACCTTC. Its translation: CASSWKIEGQGRGYTF.

The chain links TRBV11-2 to TRBJ2-2; D gene unclear. The germline gives CDR1 SGHAT, CDR2 FQNNGV. The CDR3 is 15 amino acids. Between the trimmed V and J ends, which lost 3 bases and 6 bases, there was a span of 14 bases. The CDR3 DNA sequence: TGTGCCAGCAGCTTCTACAGACCGGGCCCCGGGGAGCTGTTTTTT. Translating gives CASSFYRPGPGELFF.

This clone came up once. CDR3: CASSLGQASSYGYTF. The CDR3 region has the DNA TGCGCCAGCAGCTTGGGGCAGGCCTCTTCCTATGGCTACACCTTC. The chain joins TRBV5-1 to TRBJ1-2; D gene uncertain. V gave up 0 bases and J gave up 4 bases, with 13 bases separating them. This CDR3 is 15 amino acids long. Germline-derived CDR1 and CDR2 are SGHRS and YFSETQ.

The chain links TRBV7-9 to TRBJ1-1, with a possible D match to TRBD1 (6 bases). CDR1 is SEHNR, CDR2 FQNEAQ, per germline (reference sequence). Trimming pared 3 bases from V and 8 bases from J, leaving 16 bases between. The CDR3 is made up of 14 amino acids. DNA of the CDR3: TGTGCCAGCAGCTTCCCGGGGGGGCCTAAAGAAGCTTTCTTT. It yields the protein CASSFPGGPKEAFF. The full variable domain, completed using reference TRBV7-9 and TRBJ1-1, is DTGVSQNPRHKITKRGQNVTFRCDPISEHNRLYWYRQTLGQGPEFLTYFQNEAQLEKSRLLSDRFSAERPKGSFSTLEIQRTEQGDSAMYLCASSFPGGPKEAFFGQGTRLTVV.

CDR3 sequence: CASRSDQGGHEKLFF. DNA of the CDR3: TGTGCCAGCAGAAGTGATCAGGGGGGGCACGAAAAACTGTTTTTT. This chain uses TRBV2 with TRBJ1-4, with TRBD1 identical over 7 bases. V shed 6 bases and J 8 bases; nucleotides not matched to a gene: 12. Germline values: CDR1 SNHLY, CDR2 FYNNEI. The CDR3 totals 15 residues.

This sequence joins TRBV11-1 and TRBJ2-6; maybe TRBD1 (5 bases). Germline loops: CDR1 SGHAT, CDR2 FQDESV (reference sequence). Trimming left V 3 bases short and J 4 bases short, with 13 bases between. CDR3 size: 16 residues. CDR3 in amino acids: CASSFSRAAGANVLTF. CDR3 DNA: TGTGCCAGCAGCTTCAGCAGGGCAGCCGGGGCCAACGTCCTGACTTTC.

The chain recombines TRBV27 with TRBJ1-1; TRBD1 is a possible D gene (5 bases). Trimming cost V 9 bases and J 0 bases, with 11 bases left between them. Germline V lookup: CDR1 MNHEY, CDR2 SMNVEV (reference sequence). The CDR3 runs 13 residues. CDR3 amino acids: CASSWGVNTEAFF. CDR3 in DNA: TGTGCCAGTTCCTGGGGGGTGAACACTGAAGCTTTCTTT.

The J gene is TRBJ2-3, the V gene TRBV28, with 11 bases that match TRBD2. The CDR3 spans 18 residues. V shed 8 bases and J 1 base; nucleotides not matched to a gene: 14. Germline CDR1 MDHEN, CDR2 SYDVKM. This CDR3 reads CASGPLAGGSSGTDTQYF. In nucleotides, the CDR3 is TGTGCCAGCGGACCGCTAGCGGGAGGCTCTAGCGGCACAGATACGCAGTATTTT.